One sample yielded the 27 T cell receptor beta chains listed below, sequenced in a study of blood T cell repertoires in COVID-19. TCRdb's table, derived via immunoSEQ multiplex PCR, lists solely in-frame clones and lacks some. The table shows a few hundred thousand clones, with 65% to 90% occurring only once. The sample comprised peripheral blood. The receptors shown here come from a man aged 45-65 years with active or convalescent COVID-19.

This clone was counted between two and nine times. The chain combines TRBV4-2 with TRBJ1-4; D gene ambiguous. The CDR3 is made up of 14 amino acids. Germline V CDR1 and CDR2: LGHNA, YNFKEQ. Trimming removed 1 base at V and 5 bases at J, with 8 bases between. The CDR3 DNA reads TGTGCCAGCAGCCAAGGGGCCGAAAATGAAAAACTGTTTTTT. This sequence encodes CASSQGAENEKLFF.

This chain uses TRBV30 with TRBJ2-7, with 12 bases aligning to TRBD2. The CDR3 has 12 amino acids. V lost 7 bases to trimming and J lost 4 bases; unmatched junction nucleotides: 2. Germline V gene sequence: CDR1 GTSNPN, CDR2 SVGIG (reference sequence). CDR3: CALTSGRYEQYF. In DNA, the CDR3 is TGTGCCTTGACTAGCGGGAGATACGAGCAGTACTTC.

The gene calls are TRBV19 and TRBJ2-1, with 7 nucleotides matching TRBD1. Germline V gene sequence: CDR1 LNHDA, CDR2 SQIVND (reference sequence). This CDR3 contains 13 residues. Unmatched junction bases numbered 3, after V lost 5 bases and J lost 5 bases. The CDR3 loop is CASSGTADNEQFF. For the CDR3, the DNA is TGTGCCAGTAGTGGGACAGCCGACAATGAGCAGTTCTTC.

Note on this clone: Relative to the germline gene, one junction end is altered; a read error may explain this. The V gene is TRBV12-3 or TRBV12-4, the J gene TRBJ1-3; no clear D. There are 13 residues in the CDR3. The CDR3 sequence: CASSSRGGVGRDF. The CDR3 bases are TGTGCCAGCAGTTCCCGTGGCGGGGTCGGCCGAGATTTT.

The chain couples TRBV9 to TRBJ2-1; TRBD1 matches at 8 bases. This CDR3 has 17 amino acids. Per germline, CDR1 SGDLS and CDR2 YYNGEE. Trimming took 0 bases from V and 4 from J; bases not matched to a gene: 9. The CDR3 sequence: CASSVGGRGLRYNEQFF. CDR3 DNA sequence: TGTGCCAGCAGCGTAGGTGGCAGGGGGCTCCGATACAATGAGCAGTTCTTC.

The rearrangement uses TRBV7-6 and TRBJ1-3, with D tentatively TRBD1 (5 bases). V was trimmed by 6 bases and J by 2 bases, leaving 14 bases between them. There are 15 residues in the CDR3. CDR1 SGHVS and CDR2 FNYEAQ come from the germline V gene. CDR3 region: CASSPDSLTGNTIYF. CDR3 sequence (DNA): TGTGCCAGCAGTCCCGACAGTCTAACTGGAAACACCATATATTTT.

V gene TRBV2 combines with J gene TRBJ2-2; 10 bases line up with TRBD1. Germline values: CDR1 SNHLY, CDR2 FYNNEI. The junction had 5 bases not matched to a gene; V was cut back by 6 bases and J by 7 bases. There are 14 residues in the CDR3. The CDR3 sequence: CASRGTGASGELFF. In DNA form, the CDR3 reads TGTGCCAGCAGAGGGACAGGGGCAAGCGGGGAGCTGTTTTTT.

J is TRBJ1-1 and V is TRBV3-1 (or the pseudogene TRBV3-2); D remains unclear. CDR1 LGHDT and CDR2 YNNKEL come from the germline V gene (reference sequence). The CDR3 is 13 residues long. Trimming pared 0 bases from V and 9 bases from J, leaving 11 bases between. CDR3 region: CASSQDKTRKAFF. In DNA, the CDR3 is TGTGCCAGCAGCCAAGATAAGACACGAAAAGCTTTCTTT.

The chain uses TRBV4-3 and TRBJ2-3; 8 positions agree with TRBD2. This CDR3 region has 16 residues. The V gene end was trimmed by 2 bases and the J gene end by 3 bases; junction bases not matched to a gene: 7. Germline V lookup: CDR1 LGHNA, CDR2 YSLEER. The CDR3 reads CASSQRVQRETDTQYF. Written as DNA, the CDR3 is TGCGCCAGCAGCCAACGAGTCCAGCGGGAGACAGATACGCAGTATTTT.

V and J are TRBV27 and TRBJ1-2; 9 bases fit TRBD1. V was clipped by 7 bases and J by 4 bases; unmatched bases: 10. Germline loops: CDR1 MNHEY, CDR2 SMNVEV (reference sequence). This CDR3 spans 15 amino acids. This chain's CDR3 is CASTNLGQGSYGYTF. In DNA, the CDR3 is TGTGCCAGCACCAACCTGGGACAGGGTAGCTATGGCTACACCTTC.

The rearrangement links TRBV3-1 (or the pseudogene TRBV3-2) to TRBJ2-5, with TRBD2 as a possible D gene (6 bases). Germline V lookup: CDR1 LGHDT, CDR2 YNNKEL (reference sequence). The CDR3 runs to 13 residues. Trimming left V 6 bases short and J 5 bases short, with 13 bases between. This CDR3 is CASSQNGGETQYF. CDR3 nucleotides: TGTGCCAGCAGTCAGAATGGAGGGGAGACCCAGTACTTC.

The chain has TRBV2 and TRBJ2-2, with 8 nucleotides matching TRBD1. CDR3 length equals 14 residues. CDR1 SNHLY and CDR2 FYNNEI come from the germline V gene. V dropped 5 bases and J dropped 6; count of bases not matched to a gene: 5. The CDR3 region is CASSRDRGPGELFF. The CDR3 DNA is TGTGCCAGCAGTCGTGACAGGGGACCCGGGGAGCTGTTTTTT.

J is TRBJ1-5 and V is TRBV30, with unresolved D. CDR3 length: 14 residues. Per the germline V gene, CDR1 is GTSNPN and CDR2 is SVGIG (reference sequence). V shed 0 bases and J shed 4 bases, with 10 bases lying between them. The chain's CDR3 is CAWSVSNFNQPQHF. CDR3 nucleotides: TGTGCCTGGAGTGTATCTAATTTTAATCAGCCCCAGCATTTT.

The J gene is TRBJ2-1, the V gene TRBV9; 13 bases are a match to TRBD2. Germline V gene lookup returns CDR1 SGDLS and CDR2 YYNGEE. V was clipped by 4 bases and J by 5 bases; unmatched bases: 6. This CDR3 contains 16 residues. This CDR3 is CASSRGLAGFNNEQFF. CDR3 nucleotide sequence: TGTGCCAGCAGCAGGGGACTAGCGGGATTCAACAATGAGCAGTTCTTC.

The chain links TRBV12-3 or TRBV12-4 to TRBJ1-5, with D possibly TRBD1 on 6 matching bases. Trimming shortened V by 3 bases and J by 4 bases, and 7 bases separated the two germline ends. CDR3 length: 13 amino acids. CDR3 DNA sequence: TGTGCCAGCAGTTTTACAGGGAATCAGCCCCAGCATTTT. This translates into CASSFTGNQPQHF.

The rearrangement uses TRBV2 and TRBJ2-7; 8 bases are shared with TRBD1. Trimming at V came to 4 bases and at J to 2 bases, leaving 4 bases not matched to a gene. Germline V CDR1 and CDR2: SNHLY, FYNNEI. This CDR3 has 14 amino acids. The CDR3 bases are TGTGCCAGCAGTGCCCGGACAGGGACCTACGAGCAGTACTTC. It yields the protein CASSARTGTYEQYF.

This rearrangement joins TRBV10-3 to TRBJ2-2; possibly TRBD2 for D (6 bases). The CDR3 spans 15 residues. V lost 6 bases and J 1 base, leaving 12 bases between the germline ends. CDR1 and CDR2 (germline): ENHRY, SYGVKD. In DNA, the CDR3 is TGTGCCATCAGGGGGGGACGGCTGAACACCGGGGAGCTGTTTTTT. It encodes CAIRGGRLNTGELFF.

In this sample, this clone turned up once. The chain uses TRBV28 and TRBJ1-4; D possibly corresponds to TRBD1 (5 bases). Trimming stripped 1 base from V and 8 bases from J, with 14 bases between. From germline, CDR1 is MDHEN and CDR2 SYDVKM. The CDR3 consists of 15 residues. CDR3 DNA sequence: TGTGCCAGCAGTTTATCGGGCAGGGTGGGCGAAAAACTGTTTTTT. Translated, it gives CASSLSGRVGEKLFF.

The genes are TRBV5-4 and TRBJ2-2, with D hard to call. Germline CDR1 is SGHNT and CDR2 is YYREEE (reference sequence). CDR3 length: 18 residues. Trimming removed 4 bases at V and 3 bases at J, with 22 bases between. The CDR3 is CASSPRVEASWDTGELFF. The DNA of the CDR3 is TGTGCCAGCAGCCCCCGGGTCGAGGCCTCGTGGGACACCGGGGAGCTGTTTTTT. Drawing the rest from reference TRBV5-4 and TRBJ2-2, the complete variable domain is ETGVTQSPTHLIKTRGQQVTLRCSSQSGHNTVSWYQQALGQGPQFIFQYYREEENGRGNFPPRFSGLQFPNYSSELNVNALELDDSALYLCASSPRVEASWDTGELFFGEGSRLTVL.

The rearrangement joins TRBV5-4 to TRBJ1-1, with a possible D match to TRBD1 (6 bases). Trimming left V 4 bases short and J 5 bases short, with 18 bases between. The V gene's germline CDR1 is SGHNT and CDR2 YYREEE (reference sequence). This CDR3 is 15 amino acids long. The CDR3 DNA is TGTGCCAGCAGCGCGCCGGGGGGGCTAGAAACTGAAGCTTTCTTT. It encodes CASSAPGGLETEAFF.

The V and J genes are TRBV1 and TRBJ2-1; no DNA check was done on the table's D call, TRBD2. TRBV1 is marked as a pseudogene. CDR3 length: 12 residues. CDR3 DNA sequence: TGCACCAGCAGCCAAGACTATGAGGAGCAGTTCTTC. Its translation is CTSSQDYEEQFF.

This chain links TRBV2 with TRBJ1-1; D not certain. The CDR3 sequence is 11 residues long. Trimming took 5 bases from V and 3 from J, leaving 4 bases between them. Germline loops: CDR1 SNHLY, CDR2 FYNNEI. This CDR3 is CASSRDTEAFF. As DNA, the CDR3 is TGTGCCAGCAGTCGGGACACTGAAGCTTTCTTT. The variable domain in full, with the rest retrieved from reference TRBV2 and TRBJ1-1, is EPEVTQTPSHQVTQMGQEVILRCVPISNHLYFYWYRQILGQKVEFLVSFYNNEISEKSEIFDDQFSVERPDGSNFTLKIRSTKLEDSAMYFCASSRDTEAFFGQGTRLTVV.

The gene calls are TRBV4-3 and TRBJ1-5; no clear D. The CDR3 is 18 residues long. Germline CDR1 and CDR2: LGHNA and YSLEER. V dropped 0 bases and J dropped 0 bases, with 15 bases sitting between them. CDR3 DNA sequence: TGCGCCAGCAGCCAAGACCCCGCCGGGGTGAATAGCAATCAGCCCCAGCATTTT. It codes for CASSQDPAGVNSNQPQHF.

The V call is TRBV28, the J call TRBJ1-4; 7 positions match TRBD1. Germline V gives CDR1 MDHEN, CDR2 SYDVKM. The CDR3 sequence is 15 residues long. V was pared by 4 bases and J by 1 base, with 3 bases of the junction left unmatched. CDR3 loop: CASSSRDRTNEKLFF. In DNA form, the CDR3 reads TGTGCCAGCAGTTCCAGGGACAGAACTAATGAAAAACTGTTTTTT.

The V gene is TRBV7-8, the J gene TRBJ2-5, with TRBD2 as a possible D gene (6 bases). This CDR3 is 16 amino acids long. CDR1 SGHVS and CDR2 FQNEAQ come from the germline V gene. Trimming took 3 bases from V and 2 from J, leaving 16 bases between them. This CDR3 reads CASSLSGAGRQETQYF. CDR3 nucleotide sequence: TGTGCCAGCAGCTTGAGCGGTGCGGGACGACAAGAGACCCAGTACTTC. The whole variable domain, remainder taken from reference TRBV7-8 and TRBJ2-5, is GAGVSQSPRYKVAKRGQDVALRCDPISGHVSLFWYQQALGQGPEFLTYFQNEAQLDKSGLPSDRFFAERPEGSVSTLKIQRTQQEDSAVYLCASSLSGAGRQETQYFGPGTRLLVL.

The V and J genes are TRBV18 and TRBJ2-7, with 8 bases aligning to TRBD1. Germline assignment: CDR1 KGHSH and CDR2 LQKENI. Germline trimming cut 0 bases from V and 1 base from J; bases unmatched to any gene: 8. CDR3 length: 17 amino acids. CDR3: CASSPPTGAPKSYEQYF. As DNA, the CDR3 is TGTGCCAGCTCACCACCGACAGGGGCACCCAAGTCCTACGAGCAGTACTTC.

This clone was observed a single time. The chain recombines TRBV5-1 with TRBJ2-3; 10 bases align to TRBD2. Looked up from germline, CDR1 is SGHRS and CDR2 is YFSETQ. With V trimmed by 0 bases and J by 4 bases, 8 bases remained unmatched. This CDR3 is 17 amino acids long. The CDR3 sequence: CASSLGASGSGSDTQYF. As DNA, the CDR3 is TGCGCCAGCAGCTTGGGGGCTAGCGGGAGTGGGTCAGATACGCAGTATTTT. Filled out from reference TRBV5-1 and TRBJ2-3, the complete variable domain reads KAGVTQTPRYLIKTRGQQVTLSCSPISGHRSVSWYQQTPGQGLQFLFEYFSETQRNKGNFPGRFSGRQFSNSRSEMNVSTLELGDSALYLCASSLGASGSGSDTQYFGPGTRLTVL.